This T cell receptor (beta chain) was identified during a study of T-cell memory formation after mild COVID-19 (dated by TCRdb to the early 2020s). About the full investigation: TCR sequence clusters from the two donors were largely donor specific. In two donors, T-cell clones that expanded and contracted after mild COVID-19 were followed by sequencing TCRalpha and TCRbeta repertoires longitudinally. Two young, previously healthy adult volunteers, one female and one male, were included in the cohort. The investigation overall reported the following: SARS-CoV-2 specificity was not confirmed for the second-wave clones peaking on day 37. From day 15 to 85, contracting clones showed balanced CD4/CD8 phenotypes, whereas a second wave of clones that expanded from day 15 to 37 leaned towards CD4+. The detection of some responding clones in pre-infection memory suggests that pre-existing cross-reactive memory T cells joined the SARS-CoV-2 response. Contracting CD4+ clones were found mainly in CM and EM memory subsets, while CD8+ clones were enriched in EMRA. The study covered only a couple of mild cases, and larger cohorts including severe cases with pre-infection samples were considered necessary.

PBMCs were isolated by Ficoll-Paque density gradient centrifugation. Sequencer: Illumina NovaSeq 6000. TCRalpha and TCRbeta cDNA libraries were constructed by 5'RACE with constant-segment primers, with sample barcodes and unique molecular identifiers being introduced. RNA was extracted from every sample with Trizol reagent. Libraries were amplified in two PCR steps, with a second sample barcode and Illumina TruSeq adapters added in the second step. Sequencing of the libraries was done on an Illumina NovaSeq, producing 2 x 150 bp paired-end reads. The source study handled its data this way. With migec v1.2.7, reads were demultiplexed and then collapsed into UMI-guided consensus sequences. Using mixcr v2.1.11, UMI consensuses were aligned to TRA and TRB V and J templates and then assembled into clonotypes. A clonotype was counted as expanded or contracted only when both edgeR and NoisET called the clonotype significant, with the noise models trained on biological replicates. For edgeR calls, a false discovery rate-adjusted p below 0.01 and a log2 fold-change threshold of 1 were applied. As an exploratory analysis of dynamics, max-normalized trajectories of the 1000 most abundant clonotypes were examined by PCA with hierarchical clustering. Separately sequenced CD4+ and CD8+ repertoires were used to assign the CD4 or CD8 phenotype of responding clones. TCRdb took the public reads, trimmed them with fastp at Q25, ran MiXCR for clone calling and kept in-frame beta chains. Each entry is one CDR3 protein sequence, shown with its most common DNA and genes. TCRdb, not the original authors, processed these V and J calls. The sample yields about 560,000 distinct CDR3 sequences; around 16% were counted once. The top ten clonotypes cover about 8.6% of the sample.

The germline V gene (reference sequence) yields SEHNR for CDR1 and FQNEAQ for CDR2. The CDR3 has 14 amino acids, counting the end cysteine and phenylalanine. This entry keeps only the CDR3 DNA: 42 bases, framed from base 1. V is cut by 5 bases and J by 2 bases, and the space between the germline ends is 12 bases. This clonotype was seen repeatedly, ten times or more. Its antigen remains unidentified. Base quality data are lacking; no much larger clone is found one base away. The source material was PBMCs or a T cell subset sorted from them (not recorded which). The chain was built from TRBV7-9 and TRBJ1-1; the D gene remains uncertain. This receptor was taken from an adult woman who had mild COVID-19 (a few samples of this study predate the infection). The sample titles of this study are shuffled in the database, so cell type and time point are left out; the donor was told from shared clones. The CDR3 has the sequence CASSAGLSNTEAFF. In nucleotide form, the sequence is TGTGCCAGCAGCGCAGGTTTATCCAACACTGAAGCTTTCTTT.